These 26 T cell receptor beta chains came from one sample sequenced in a study of vaccination effects on CD4 cells after COVID-19. No cognate antigen is known for these TCRs. Pools of viral peptides were used by the ViraFEST assay to expand antigen-specific CD4+ T cells ahead of sequencing. Around day 10 of culture, CD4+ T cells were separated out. Subjects were given two BNT162b2 or mRNA-1273 vaccine doses. Sequencing used immunoSEQ multiplex PCR; TCRdb keeps in-frame clones, though not all of them. The sample includes under 20,000 clones, 55% to 75% of them seen just once. The sequencing used CD4+ T cells from PBMCs cultured with SARS-CoV-2 spike peptides, collected after COVID-19 vaccination. These receptor sequences come from a human donor who received a COVID-19 vaccine.

DNA of the CDR3: TGTGCCAGCAGTTTTTTGGCCAAGTTGAACACTGAAGCTTTCTTT. The encoded protein is CASSFLAKLNTEAFF. V gene TRBV28 combines with J gene TRBJ1-1; the D is unclear. The CDR3 spans 15 residues. Germline loops: CDR1 MDHEN, CDR2 SYDVKM. With 3 bases removed from V and 0 bases from J, the gap between germline ends came to 11 bases.

This chain connects TRBV9 to TRBJ1-2, with TRBD1 matching over 7 bases. The CDR3 sequence is 16 residues long. Germline V gives CDR1 SGDLS, CDR2 YYNGEE. V dropped 4 bases and J dropped 5; count of bases not matched to a gene: 14. CDR3 region: CASSSRTGGGLYGYTF. The CDR3 bases are TGTGCCAGCAGCTCCAGGACAGGCGGGGGACTGTATGGCTACACCTTC.

The rearrangement uses TRBV3-1 (or the pseudogene TRBV3-2) and TRBJ1-2; D is uncertain. V was cut by 1 base and J by 2 bases, with 14 bases left in between. Germline V gene data show CDR1 as LGHDT and CDR2 as YNNKEL (reference sequence). CDR3 length equals 16 residues. CDR3 sequence reads: CASSQVLRRQNYGYTF. The CDR3 DNA sequence: TGTGCCAGCAGCCAAGTTTTAAGACGACAAAACTATGGCTACACCTTC.

This sequence joins TRBV5-1 and TRBJ1-2; D might be TRBD1 (5 bases). Deletions cut 1 base from V and 2 bases from J, with 15 bases between. Germline V gives CDR1 SGHRS, CDR2 YFSETQ. The CDR3 contains 16 residues. CDR3: CASSLSFGTENYGYTF. CDR3 coding DNA: TGCGCCAGCAGCTTGTCCTTCGGGACGGAGAACTATGGCTACACCTTC.

The rearrangement links TRBV27 to TRBJ2-1; 15 nucleotides line up with TRBD2. The CDR3 is 20 residues long. Germline V CDR1 and CDR2: MNHEY, SMNVEV (reference sequence). With V trimmed by 6 bases and J by 8 bases, 20 bases remained unmatched. The CDR3 here is CASSPSGPGLAGGPWDEQFF. The CDR3 DNA sequence: TGTGCCAGCAGCCCCAGTGGGCCAGGACTAGCGGGAGGGCCATGGGATGAGCAGTTCTTC.

Only a few counts were recorded for this clone. Written as DNA, the CDR3 is TGTGCCTGGAGTATTCCAGGGATCAATCAGCCCCAGCATTTT. Translating it yields CAWSIPGINQPQHF. V and J are TRBV30 and TRBJ1-5; a possible D gene is TRBD1 (5 bases). In germline, CDR1 is GTSNPN, CDR2 SVGIG (reference sequence). Trimming stripped 2 bases from V and 3 bases from J, with 11 bases between. The CDR3 is made up of 14 amino acids.

The chain combines TRBV7-2 with TRBJ1-4; no reliable D call. The germline gives CDR1 SGHTA, CDR2 FQGNSA. Trimming shortened V by 4 bases and J by 0 bases, and 3 bases separated the two germline ends. This CDR3 has 13 residues. CDR3 bases: TGTGCCAGCAGCTACACAACTAATGAAAAACTGTTTTTT. As protein: CASSYTTNEKLFF.

The chain joins TRBV25-1 to TRBJ1-4; possible D gene TRBD1, 5 bases. The CDR3 has 13 residues. Germline V gene sequence: CDR1 MGHDK, CDR2 SYGVNS. V lost 6 bases and J lost 6, with 11 bases in between. In DNA form, the CDR3 reads TGTGCCAGCAGCAGGGTTGGAGATGAAAAACTGTTTTTT. Translating gives CASSRVGDEKLFF.

The chain joins TRBV6-5 to TRBJ2-7; 8 nucleotides match TRBD2. The CDR3 contains 15 residues. The germline CDR1 and CDR2 sequences are MNHEY and SVGAGI. With 5 bases clipped from V and 2 bases from J, the junction kept 8 bases outside the gene matches. The CDR3 protein is CASSRREGRAYEQYF. The CDR3 DNA sequence: TGTGCCAGCAGTCGCCGGGAGGGGCGGGCCTACGAGCAGTACTTC.

The rearrangement joins TRBV30 to TRBJ2-3, with D perhaps TRBD2 (5 bases). V was pared by 6 bases and J by 1 base, with 11 bases between. This CDR3 contains 13 residues. CDR1 and CDR2 (germline): GTSNPN, SVGIG (reference sequence). The CDR3 region is CACLGEGTDTQYF. For the CDR3, the DNA is TGTGCCTGCCTGGGAGAGGGCACAGATACGCAGTATTTT.

This clone was seen a single time. The chain carries TRBV25-1 and TRBJ1-3; TRBD1 is a possible D gene (5 bases). Trimming shortened V by 4 bases and J by 4 bases, and 8 bases separated the two germline ends. This CDR3 region has 13 residues. Germline lookup yields CDR1 MGHDK and CDR2 SYGVNS. The CDR3 DNA reads as TGTGCCAGCAGTGTGACAGAGGGAAACACCATATATTTT. Residues: CASSVTEGNTIYF.

The chain recombines TRBV7-8 with TRBJ1-5; 7 bases are a match to TRBD1. The V gene end was trimmed by 5 bases and the J gene end by 4 bases; junction bases not matched to a gene: 8. Germline CDR1 is SGHVS and CDR2 is FQNEAQ. The CDR3 totals 15 residues. CDR3 loop: CASSLMTGRNQPQHF. Here the CDR3 DNA reads TGTGCCAGCAGCCTTATGACAGGGCGAAATCAGCCCCAGCATTTT.

The gene calls are TRBV29-1 and TRBJ1-2, with TRBD1 matching 9 bases. The CDR3 has 15 residues. CDR1 and CDR2 from the germline V gene are SQVTM and ANQGSEA. The V segment lost 4 bases and the J segment 0 bases; nucleotides outside the gene matches: 6. DNA for the CDR3: TGCAGCGTTGGGGGGGGACAGGGAGCTAACTATGGCTACACCTTC. Protein: CSVGGGQGANYGYTF. The full variable domain, its missing parts supplied by reference TRBV29-1 and TRBJ1-2, is SAVISQKPSRDICQRGTSLTIQCQVDSQVTMMFWYRQQPGQSLTLIATANQGSEATYESGFVIDKFPISRPNLTFSTLTVSNMSPEDSSIYLCSVGGGQGANYGYTFGSGTRLTVV.

V and J are TRBV6-1 and TRBJ1-5; D gene ambiguous. The CDR3 has 14 amino acids. V lost 0 bases to trimming and J lost 0 bases, with 3 bases between them. Germline loops: CDR1 MNHNS, CDR2 SASEGT. DNA for the CDR3: TGTGCCAGCAGTGAAGCGATTAGCAATCAGCCCCAGCATTTT. Translation: CASSEAISNQPQHF.

The J gene is TRBJ1-1, the V gene TRBV7-9; D gene ambiguous. The CDR3 runs 12 residues. V was clipped by 6 bases and J by 4 bases, with 9 bases between them. Germline V gene sequence: CDR1 SEHNR, CDR2 FQNEAQ (reference sequence). The CDR3 nucleotides read TGTGCCAGCAGTCAAGGATCCACTGAAGCTTTCTTT. It specifies CASSQGSTEAFF.

This clone has just a few counts. V and J are TRBV5-4 and TRBJ1-1; tentatively, D is TRBD1 (5 bases). The CDR3 consists of 14 residues. CDR1 and CDR2 (germline): SGHNT, YYREEE (reference sequence). The V gene lost 4 bases and the J gene lost 4 bases, with 14 bases spanning the gap. The CDR3 DNA follows: TGTGCCAGCAGCCCACGAGGGGAGAGCACTGAAGCTTTCTTT. Translating it yields CASSPRGESTEAFF.

The V and J genes are TRBV6-5 and TRBJ1-6; possible D gene TRBD1, 6 bases. Germline-derived CDR1 and CDR2 are MNHEY and SVGAGI. The V end lost 7 bases, the J end lost 7 bases, and 17 bases lay between the germline ends. This CDR3 comprises 15 residues. CDR3 in amino acids: CASNPSGTFNSPLHF. Here the CDR3 DNA reads TGTGCCAGCAACCCATCAGGGACATTCAATTCACCCCTCCACTTT.

The chain is built from TRBV3-1 (or the pseudogene TRBV3-2) and TRBJ1-2; a possible D gene is TRBD1 (6 bases). V lost 5 bases and J lost 2, with 12 bases in between. The germline V gene encodes CDR1 LGHDT and CDR2 YNNKEL (reference sequence). The CDR3 contains 14 residues. This CDR3 is CASSFQRGNYGYTF. In DNA, the CDR3 is TGTGCCAGCAGCTTCCAGAGGGGGAACTATGGCTACACCTTC.

The chain carries TRBV19 and TRBJ1-1; no definite D call. V lost 3 bases and J lost 1, with 12 bases in between. CDR1 LNHDA and CDR2 SQIVND come from the germline V gene (reference sequence). This CDR3 is built from 15 residues. CDR3 nucleotide sequence: TGTGCCAGTAGTATTAAAAGTTTAAAGAACACTGAAGCTTTCTTT. Its translation: CASSIKSLKNTEAFF.

The chain carries TRBV7-2 and TRBJ2-7; D is uncertain. V was trimmed by 1 base and J by 4 bases, leaving 14 bases between them. The CDR3 loop spans 15 amino acids. Germline loops: CDR1 SGHTA, CDR2 FQGNSA. The CDR3 DNA reads as TGTGCCAGCAGCTTAGATTTCCATACTACATACGAGCAGTACTTC. Encoded protein: CASSLDFHTTYEQYF.

In its sample, this clone ranks as hyperexpanded. The V and J genes are TRBV5-8 and TRBJ2-1; 13 bases are a match to TRBD2. The CDR3 has 15 residues. V was clipped by 4 bases and J by 6 bases; unmatched bases: 4. Germline V gives CDR1 SGHTS, CDR2 YDEGEE. The CDR3 region is CASSPGTSGTNEQFF. The CDR3 nucleotides are TGTGCCAGCAGCCCCGGGACTAGCGGGACCAATGAGCAGTTCTTC.

The chain is built from TRBV6-5 and TRBJ2-7, with TRBD2 identical over 11 bases. Germline V gene sequence: CDR1 MNHEY, CDR2 SVGAGI. The CDR3 sequence is 16 residues long. V gave up 3 bases and J gave up 3 bases; unmatched junction bases: 7. DNA for the CDR3: TGTGCCAGCAGTTATTACACTAGCGGGGGTATCTACGAGCAGTACTTC. This translates into CASSYYTSGGIYEQYF.

This clone was seen just once. This chain connects TRBV5-4 to TRBJ2-7, with a weak D call TRBD1 (6 bases). From germline, CDR1 is SGHNT and CDR2 YYREEE (reference sequence). Trimming cost V 0 bases and J 2 bases, with 9 bases left between them. This CDR3 is built from 14 residues. CDR3 nucleotides: TGTGCCAGCAGCTTGGAGACAGGACCCTACGAGCAGTACTTC. It translates to CASSLETGPYEQYF.

V and J are TRBV6-4 and TRBJ2-1; the D gene could be TRBD1 or TRBD2 (5 bases each). The CDR3 runs to 12 residues. Trimming stripped 2 bases from V and 9 bases from J, with 8 bases between. Germline V gene sequence: CDR1 MRHNA, CDR2 SNTAGT. CDR3 loop: CASSDRDLEQFF. CDR3 bases: TGTGCCAGCAGTGACCGGGACCTTGAGCAGTTCTTC.

The rearrangement links TRBV5-1 to TRBJ2-7; 7 bases agree with TRBD1. V dropped 2 bases and J dropped 3; count of bases not matched to a gene: 5. The CDR3 has 14 residues. Germline V CDR1 and CDR2: SGHRS, YFSETQ. DNA for the CDR3: TGCGCCAGCAGCTTCGAGCCAGGGGGCTACGAGCAGTACTTC. The encoded protein is CASSFEPGGYEQYF.

The rearrangement uses TRBV20-1 and TRBJ1-5; 9 bases fit TRBD1. There are 16 residues in the CDR3. The V segment lost 3 bases and the J segment 1 base; nucleotides outside the gene matches: 7. Looked up from germline, CDR1 is DFQATT and CDR2 is SNEGSKA (reference sequence). This CDR3 is CSASGGDRASNQPQHF. The CDR3 nucleotides read TGCAGTGCTAGTGGGGGGGACAGGGCAAGCAATCAGCCCCAGCATTTT.